These 8 T cell receptor beta chains were sequenced from one sample in a study of T cells in Graves' hyperthyroidism and ophthalmopathy (dated by TCRdb to about 2019). Libraries were built with multiplex PCR. Sequenced using an Illumina HiSeq 2000. TCR beta CDR3 regions were amplified from RNA transcripts. The first round of RT-PCR for the TCR CDR3 was performed with the HTBI primer set and the Qiagen OneStep RT-PCR kit. In-frame beta chains were kept once TCRdb had trimmed the public reads at Q25 with fastp and called clones with MiXCR. Rows with a matching CDR3 protein are joined into one entry that keeps the most common DNA and genes. This sample has hundreds of thousands of distinct CDR3 sequences in its table, and about 20% of those were observed once. About 60% of the sample comes from the top ten. The sample consisted of blood. The receptors shown here come from a man younger than 40 with Graves' ophthalmopathy.

There are a few counts of this clonotype. The gene calls are TRBV5-4 and TRBJ2-1; no firm D call. Looked up from germline, CDR1 is SGHNT and CDR2 is YYREEE (reference sequence). V lost 2 bases and J 6 bases, leaving 15 bases between the germline ends. The CDR3 has 15 amino acids. CDR3 residues: CASSFALGAINEQFF. CDR3 DNA sequence: TGTGCCAGCAGCTTCGCTCTAGGTGCAATCAATGAGCAGTTCTTC.

In regard to this clonotype: A much bigger clone sits one base away, suggesting this may be a read error. The J gene is TRBJ1-2, the V gene TRBV12-3 or TRBV12-4, with no clear D. Trimming took 1 base from V and 4 from J, leaving 13 bases between them. CDR3 size: 15 residues. CDR3: CASSLGRTIIYGYTF. DNA for the CDR3: TGTGCCAGCAGTTTAGGCAGAACTATCATCTATGGCTACACCTTC.

This clonotype appeared many times. V usage is TRBV2 and J usage is TRBJ1-1; tentatively, D is TRBD1 (5 bases). Per the germline V gene, CDR1 is SNHLY and CDR2 is FYNNEI. This CDR3 spans 13 amino acids. The V gene lost 6 bases and the J gene lost 1 base, with 9 bases spanning the gap. The CDR3, as DNA: TGTGCCAGCAGCGACGACAGGAACACTGAAGCTTTCTTT. This encodes CASSDDRNTEAFF.

J is TRBJ1-2 and V is TRBV19; the D is unclear. Trimming left V 3 bases short and J 7 bases short, with 15 bases between. There are 14 residues in the CDR3. Germline assignment: CDR1 LNHDA and CDR2 SQIVND (reference sequence). In DNA form, the CDR3 reads TGTGCCAGTAGTATCCGACACCTTAATTCTGGCTACACCTTC. Translation gives CASSIRHLNSGYTF.

The chain carries TRBV10-3 and TRBJ2-3, with D uncertain. Trimming left V 6 bases short and J 3 bases short, with 13 bases between. The CDR3 has 14 residues. Germline CDR1 and CDR2: ENHRY and SYGVKD. The CDR3 here is CAIRNLGRTDTQYF. DNA for the CDR3: TGTGCCATCAGAAACCTCGGACGGACAGATACGCAGTATTTT.

In DNA form, the CDR3 reads TGTGCCAGTCGTGACACCTTGACCTACAATGAGCAGTTCTTC. This codes for CASRDTLTYNEQFF. The chain carries TRBV6-1 and TRBJ2-1; D ambiguous. This CDR3 has 14 residues. The V end lost 9 bases, the J end lost 2 bases, and 14 bases lay between the germline ends. Germline values: CDR1 MNHNS, CDR2 SASEGT.

This clonotype was counted a few times. This chain joins TRBV27 and TRBJ1-6; D uncertain. The V end lost 2 bases, the J end lost 4 bases, and 6 bases lay between the germline ends. The CDR3 totals 14 residues. Germline CDR1 reads MNHEY; CDR2 reads SMNVEV (reference sequence). CDR3 coding DNA: TGTGCCAGCAGTTTAACGCAGTATAATTCACCCCTCCACTTT. Translating gives CASSLTQYNSPLHF.

Ten or more counts support this clonotype. This chain links TRBV3-1 with TRBJ1-1; D not certain. Germline V gene lookup returns CDR1 LGHDT and CDR2 YNNKEL (reference sequence). V was pared by 5 bases and J by 7 bases, with 20 bases between. This CDR3 comprises 15 residues. CDR3 coding DNA: TGTGCCAGCAGCAGACAAGGGCAGTACCCAGTTGAAGCTTTCTTT. Translated: CASSRQGQYPVEAFF.